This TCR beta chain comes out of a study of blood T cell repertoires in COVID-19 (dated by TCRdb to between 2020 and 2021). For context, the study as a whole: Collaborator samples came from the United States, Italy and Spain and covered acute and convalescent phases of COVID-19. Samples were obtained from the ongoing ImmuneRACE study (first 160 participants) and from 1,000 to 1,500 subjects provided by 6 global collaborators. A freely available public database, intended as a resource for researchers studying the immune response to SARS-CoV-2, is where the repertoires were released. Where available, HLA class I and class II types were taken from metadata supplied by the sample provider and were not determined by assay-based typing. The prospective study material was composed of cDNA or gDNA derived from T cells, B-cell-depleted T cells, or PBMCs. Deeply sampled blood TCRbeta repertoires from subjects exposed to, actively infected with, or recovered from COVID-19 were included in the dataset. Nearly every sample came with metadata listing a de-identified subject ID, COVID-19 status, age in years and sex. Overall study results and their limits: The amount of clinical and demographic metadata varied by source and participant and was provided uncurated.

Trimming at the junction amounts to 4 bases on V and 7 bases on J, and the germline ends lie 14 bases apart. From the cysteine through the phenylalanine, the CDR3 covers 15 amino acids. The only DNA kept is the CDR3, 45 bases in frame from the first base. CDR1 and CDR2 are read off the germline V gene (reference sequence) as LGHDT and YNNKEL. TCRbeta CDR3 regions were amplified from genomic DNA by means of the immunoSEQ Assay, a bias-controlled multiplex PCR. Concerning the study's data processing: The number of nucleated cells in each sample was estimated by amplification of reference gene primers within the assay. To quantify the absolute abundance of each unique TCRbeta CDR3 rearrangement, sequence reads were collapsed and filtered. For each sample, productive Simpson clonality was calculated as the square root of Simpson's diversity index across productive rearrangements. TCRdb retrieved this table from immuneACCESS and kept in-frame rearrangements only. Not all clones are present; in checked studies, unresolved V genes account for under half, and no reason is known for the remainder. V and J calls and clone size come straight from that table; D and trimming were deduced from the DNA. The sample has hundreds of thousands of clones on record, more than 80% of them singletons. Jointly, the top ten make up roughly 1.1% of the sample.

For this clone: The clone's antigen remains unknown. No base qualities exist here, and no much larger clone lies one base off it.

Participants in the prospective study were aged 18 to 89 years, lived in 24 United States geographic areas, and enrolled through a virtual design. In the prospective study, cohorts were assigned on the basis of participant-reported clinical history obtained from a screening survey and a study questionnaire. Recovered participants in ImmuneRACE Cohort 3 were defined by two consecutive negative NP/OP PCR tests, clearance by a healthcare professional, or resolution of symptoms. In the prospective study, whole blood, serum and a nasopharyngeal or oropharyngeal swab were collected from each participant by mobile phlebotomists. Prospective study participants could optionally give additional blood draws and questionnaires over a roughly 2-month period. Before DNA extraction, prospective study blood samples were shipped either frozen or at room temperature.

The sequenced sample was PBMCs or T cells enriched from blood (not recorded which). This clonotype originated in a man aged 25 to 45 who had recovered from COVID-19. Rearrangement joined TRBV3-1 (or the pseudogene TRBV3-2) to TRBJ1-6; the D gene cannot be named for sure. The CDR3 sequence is CASSPRPGINSPLHF. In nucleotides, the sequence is TGTGCCAGCAGCCCTCGCCCGGGAATCAATTCACCCCTCCACTTT.